These 28 T cell receptor beta chains came from one sample sequenced in a study of human T cells and chemical hapten exposure. TCRdb analysed the RACE reads with MiXCR anew, one entry per CDR3 protein. The sample shows about 69,000 distinct CDR3 sequences, 10% of them seen only once. Time point of the sample: patch test 2, 6 weeks after DPC sensitization. Documented treatment: therapeutic diphenylcyclopropenone sensitization with weekly scalp DPC. Sequences were derived from whole blood, sampled in connection with sensitization to the hapten diphenylcyclopropenone (DPC). These receptor sequences come from a woman aged 50 to 60 with alopecia areata. Some clones in this sample may be carry-over from other donors' samples.

The gene calls are TRBV5-1 and TRBJ2-3, with D possibly TRBD2 on 5 matching bases. V lost 1 base and J lost 1, with 10 bases in between. CDR1 is SGHRS and CDR2 is YFSETQ in the germline V gene. The CDR3 is made up of 15 amino acids. Written as DNA, the CDR3 is TGCGCCAGCAGCTTGTTGGGAGTTGGCACAGATACGCAGTATTTT. Amino acids: CASSLLGVGTDTQYF.

This clonotype was observed at least ten times. This rearrangement joins TRBV12-3 or TRBV12-4 to TRBJ2-6; unclear D gene. The CDR3 is 15 residues long. V dropped 2 bases and J dropped 2 bases, with 7 bases sitting between them. The CDR3 region is CASSLRTPGANVLTF. The CDR3 DNA follows: TGTGCCAGCAGTTTACGGACCCCTGGGGCCAACGTCCTGACTTTC.

At least ten counts were recorded for this clonotype. This chain links TRBV11-2 with TRBJ2-3; perhaps TRBD2 as D (5 bases). The germline V gene encodes CDR1 SGHAT and CDR2 FQNNGV. The CDR3 length is 14 residues. Deletions cut 4 bases from V and 0 bases from J, with 8 bases between. The chain's CDR3 is CASSSADSTDTQYF. Written as DNA, the CDR3 is TGTGCCAGCAGCTCAGCGGACAGCACAGATACGCAGTATTTT.

The chain links TRBV7-2 to TRBJ1-2; D not resolved. CDR3 length: 15 residues. Trimming stripped 5 bases from V and 5 bases from J, with 18 bases between. Germline V CDR1 and CDR2: SGHTA, FQGNSA. CDR3 in DNA: TGTGCCAGCAGCCCCGGGCCGGCGATTTGGTATGGCTACACCTTC. Translating it yields CASSPGPAIWYGYTF.

This clonotype was observed at least ten times. The chain couples TRBV2 to TRBJ2-7; D unclear. In germline, CDR1 is SNHLY, CDR2 FYNNEI. The V and J ends lost 4 bases and 6 bases respectively, with 13 bases between them. This CDR3 has 13 amino acids. Here the CDR3 reads CASSVTRDGEQYF. As DNA, the CDR3 is TGTGCCAGCAGTGTTACCCGTGACGGCGAGCAGTACTTC.

This clonotype was recorded at least ten times. The J gene is TRBJ2-2, the V gene TRBV5-4, with a tentative D call TRBD2 (6 bases). This CDR3 region has 14 residues. Germline CDR1 reads SGHNT; CDR2 reads YYREEE (reference sequence). The V end was cut by 3 bases, the J end by 9 bases, with 15 bases between. CDR3 sequence: CASSSGTSYRELFF. CDR3 sequence (DNA): TGTGCCAGCAGCTCCGGGACTTCTTACCGGGAGCTGTTTTTT.

This clonotype was picked up many times. The rearrangement uses TRBV12-3 or TRBV12-4 and TRBJ1-5; no clear D. Trimming pared 1 base from V and 0 bases from J, leaving 13 bases between. This CDR3 region has 17 residues. In DNA form, the CDR3 reads TGTGCCAGCAGTTTAGTACGACGGCCGAGTAGCAATCAGCCCCAGCATTTT. It encodes CASSLVRRPSSNQPQHF.

This clonotype was counted only a few times. The rearrangement joins TRBV4-2 to TRBJ1-5; D not certain. The CDR3 spans 17 residues. Germline CDR1 reads LGHNA; CDR2 reads YNFKEQ. Deletions cut 0 bases from V and 4 bases from J, with 16 bases between. CDR3 in amino acids: CASSQEAKGGLNQPQHF. In DNA, the CDR3 is TGTGCCAGCAGCCAAGAGGCGAAGGGAGGGCTGAATCAGCCCCAGCATTTT.

V and J are TRBV29-1 and TRBJ2-2; D may be TRBD1 or TRBD2 (5 bases each). From germline, CDR1 is SQVTM and CDR2 ANQGSEA. The CDR3 covers 13 residues. Trimming took 6 bases from V and 0 from J, leaving 8 bases between them. The chain's CDR3 is CSVGRPNTGELFF. CDR3 coding DNA: TGCAGCGTGGGACGACCGAACACCGGGGAGCTGTTTTTT.

This clonotype was detected a few times. The chain uses TRBV27 and TRBJ2-5; D is unresolved. This CDR3 region has 15 residues. Trimming took 2 bases from V and 0 from J, leaving 10 bases between them. Germline V CDR1 and CDR2: MNHEY, SMNVEV (reference sequence). The CDR3 sequence: CASSLVGLNQETQYF. The CDR3 DNA sequence: TGTGCCAGCAGTTTAGTTGGCCTCAACCAAGAGACCCAGTACTTC.

The chain couples TRBV10-3 to TRBJ2-7; either TRBD1 or TRBD2 may fit D (5 bases each). The V end lost 10 bases, the J end lost 0 bases, and 13 bases lay between the germline ends. The CDR3 sequence is 13 residues long. Germline CDR1 ENHRY, CDR2 SYGVKD. Here the CDR3 DNA reads TGTGCCACCCAACGAGGGGACTCCTACGAGCAGTACTTC. Residues: CATQRGDSYEQYF.

This clonotype was seen many times. The V gene is TRBV6-1, the J gene TRBJ2-7, with 9 nucleotides matching TRBD2. CDR3 size: 12 residues. The V segment lost 9 bases and the J segment 2 bases; nucleotides outside the gene matches: 2. CDR1 and CDR2 (germline): MNHNS, SASEGT. The CDR3 DNA follows: TGTGCCAGTAGCGGGAGCCCCTACGAGCAGTACTTC. The encoded protein is CASSGSPYEQYF.

The chain is built from TRBV12-3 or TRBV12-4 and TRBJ2-3; 7 nucleotides align to TRBD2. V gave up 8 bases and J gave up 2 bases; unmatched junction bases: 16. The CDR3 totals 17 residues. The chain's CDR3 is CASGRLRTRSITDTQYF. CDR3 nucleotide sequence: TGTGCCAGCGGACGCCTTCGGACTAGAAGTATCACAGATACGCAGTATTTT.

The gene calls are TRBV19 and TRBJ1-4; D gene uncertain. The V gene lost 3 bases and the J gene lost 4 bases, with 9 bases spanning the gap. This CDR3 has 14 amino acids. CDR1 LNHDA and CDR2 SQIVND come from the germline V gene (reference sequence). CDR3 region: CASSITAVNEKLFF. The CDR3 DNA follows: TGTGCCAGTAGTATCACGGCAGTTAATGAAAAACTGTTTTTT. Full variable domain (missing parts from reference TRBV19 and TRBJ1-4): DGGITQSPKYLFRKEGQNVTLSCEQNLNHDAMYWYRQDPGQGLRLIYYSQIVNDFQKGDIAEGYSVSREKKESFPLTVTSAQKNPTAFYLCASSITAVNEKLFFGSGTQLSVL.

The chain employs TRBV29-1 and TRBJ1-1; maybe TRBD1 (6 bases). V gave up 5 bases and J gave up 4 bases, with 11 bases separating them. Per germline, CDR1 SQVTM and CDR2 ANQGSEA. The CDR3 has 12 residues. CDR3 DNA sequence: TGCAGCGTTCAGGGGATGGTCACTGAAGCTTTCTTT. Translating it yields CSVQGMVTEAFF. Full variable domain (rest looked up from reference TRBV29-1 and TRBJ1-1): SAVISQKPSRDICQRGTSLTIQCQVDSQVTMMFWYRQQPGQSLTLIATANQGSEATYESGFVIDKFPISRPNLTFSTLTVSNMSPEDSSIYLCSVQGMVTEAFFGQGTRLTVV.

This clonotype was counted many times. This chain connects TRBV6-5 to TRBJ2-2, with unresolved D. CDR1 is MNHEY and CDR2 is SVGAGI in the germline V gene. The CDR3 spans 12 residues. V was trimmed by 5 bases and J by 3 bases, leaving 4 bases between them. CDR3 residues: CASSPDTGELFF. The DNA of the CDR3 is TGTGCCAGCAGTCCAGACACCGGGGAGCTGTTTTTT.

This clonotype was observed a handful of times. The chain is built from TRBV29-1 and TRBJ2-5, with a possible D match to TRBD1 (5 bases). Trimming removed 3 bases from V and 5 bases from J, with 13 bases in between. The CDR3 is 13 amino acids. The germline gives CDR1 SQVTM, CDR2 ANQGSEA. The CDR3 DNA reads TGCAGCGTTGAGTCCTCAGGGATGGAGACCCAGTACTTC. It is translated as CSVESSGMETQYF. Full variable domain (outside the CDR3, taken from reference TRBV29-1 and TRBJ2-5): SAVISQKPSRDICQRGTSLTIQCQVDSQVTMMFWYRQQPGQSLTLIATANQGSEATYESGFVIDKFPISRPNLTFSTLTVSNMSPEDSSIYLCSVESSGMETQYFGPGTRLLVL.

The genes are TRBV11-2 and TRBJ1-1; D remains ambiguous. Germline CDR1 is SGHAT and CDR2 is FQNNGV. The CDR3 is made up of 13 amino acids. The V and J ends lost 0 bases and 5 bases respectively, with 7 bases between them. The CDR3, as DNA: TGTGCCAGCAGCTTAGAATGGGGAACTGAAGCTTTCTTT. Amino acids: CASSLEWGTEAFF.

This clonotype has only a few counts. The chain couples TRBV19 to TRBJ2-5; D unresolved. The V end lost 3 bases, the J end lost 2 bases, and 4 bases lay between the germline ends. The CDR3 contains 12 residues. Germline V lookup: CDR1 LNHDA, CDR2 SQIVND (reference sequence). The CDR3 spells CASSMSQETQYF. The CDR3 nucleotides read TGTGCCAGTAGTATGTCTCAAGAGACCCAGTACTTC. Together with reference TRBV19 and TRBJ2-5, the CDR3 gives the full variable domain: DGGITQSPKYLFRKEGQNVTLSCEQNLNHDAMYWYRQDPGQGLRLIYYSQIVNDFQKGDIAEGYSVSREKKESFPLTVTSAQKNPTAFYLCASSMSQETQYFGPGTRLLVL.

The chain combines TRBV6-2 or TRBV6-3 with TRBJ1-2; D is undetermined. V was trimmed by 6 bases and J by 4 bases, leaving 18 bases between them. Germline CDR1 MNHEY, CDR2 SVGEGT. The CDR3 runs 15 residues. The CDR3 here is CASRSDGGMFYGYTF. The DNA of the CDR3 is TGTGCCAGCAGGTCCGACGGCGGAATGTTCTATGGCTACACCTTC.

This clonotype came up many times. The rearrangement joins TRBV5-1 to TRBJ2-5, with 7 bases matching TRBD1. CDR1 and CDR2 (germline): SGHRS, YFSETQ. CDR3 length: 14 amino acids. Losses at the gene ends were 3 bases for V and 0 bases for J; bases not matched to a gene: 2. CDR3 in DNA: TGCGCCAGCAGCTCTGGGACAGACCAAGAGACCCAGTACTTC. Protein sequence: CASSSGTDQETQYF.

The chain employs TRBV29-1 and TRBJ1-5; D not resolved. The CDR3 runs 13 residues. Germline-derived CDR1 and CDR2 are SQVTM and ANQGSEA. Trimming removed 6 bases from V and 3 bases from J, with 12 bases in between. The DNA for the CDR3 is TGCAGCGTCGGGGAAGGGATCAATCAGCCCCAGCATTTT. Its translation is CSVGEGINQPQHF.

This clonotype was detected many times. This rearrangement joins TRBV29-1 to TRBJ1-1; TRBD1 aligns across 7 bases. V gave up 4 bases and J gave up 6 bases; unmatched junction bases: 5. This CDR3 is 12 amino acids long. Germline V CDR1 and CDR2: SQVTM, ANQGSEA. This CDR3 is CSVVTGHSEAFF. As DNA, the CDR3 is TGCAGCGTTGTGACAGGGCATTCTGAAGCTTTCTTT.

Ten or more counts support this clonotype. The chain has TRBV2 and TRBJ2-1, with TRBD2 matching 8 bases. V gave up 6 bases and J gave up 6 bases; unmatched junction bases: 22. Germline assignment: CDR1 SNHLY and CDR2 FYNNEI. The CDR3 runs 19 residues. In DNA, the CDR3 is TGTGCCAGCAGCGCCGGGACTAGTTTTTTAAGCATTAACCCCAATGAGCAGTTCTTC. Translated, it gives CASSAGTSFLSINPNEQFF.

This clonotype appeared many times. The V gene is TRBV18, the J gene TRBJ2-1, with D perhaps assigned TRBD1 or TRBD2 (5 bases each). Germline CDR1 KGHSH, CDR2 LQKENI. CDR3 length: 15 amino acids. V lost 3 bases to trimming and J lost 3 bases, with 12 bases between them. The CDR3 nucleotides are TGTGCCAGCTCACCCCGGGACGGCCTCTACAATGAGCAGTTCTTC. It yields the protein CASSPRDGLYNEQFF.

On this clonotype itself: A read error may produce the germline difference seen at one junction end. The chain links TRBV11-1 to TRBJ2-3, with D perhaps matching TRBD1 or TRBD2 (5 bases each). This CDR3 is 16 amino acids long. Germline CDR1 is SGHAT and CDR2 is FQDESV (reference sequence). CDR3 sequence reads: CASSFPRTSSTGTQYF. DNA of the CDR3: TGTGCCAGCAGCTTCCCTAGAACCTCTAGCACAGGTACGCAGTATTTT.

This chain connects TRBV18 to TRBJ2-3, with no clear D. Germline V lookup: CDR1 KGHSH, CDR2 LQKENI. The CDR3 has 15 amino acids. V gave up 3 bases and J gave up 0 bases, with 10 bases separating them. The CDR3 DNA sequence: TGTGCCAGCTCACCTAGCTACTCTAGCACAGATACGCAGTATTTT. Amino acids: CASSPSYSSTDTQYF.

This clonotype occurred many times. This chain connects TRBV30 to TRBJ1-1; D gene uncertain. The V gene's germline CDR1 is GTSNPN and CDR2 SVGIG (reference sequence). V gave up 1 base and J gave up 11 bases, with 8 bases separating them. The CDR3 is 10 residues long. The CDR3, as DNA: TGTGCCTGGAGTGGGAGGGATGCTTTCTTT. Its protein product is CAWSGRDAFF.